This TCR beta chain came from a study of graft-versus-host responses after intestinal transplantation. Across the whole study: Among the recipients, transplants were multivisceral, liver-intestinal, or isolated intestinal.

The length of the CDR3 is 16 residues. Germline CDR1 and CDR2: MDHEN and SYDVKM. Trimming took 6 bases from V and 1 from J, leaving 18 bases between them. Study conclusions and caveats: GvH clones were found in recipient marrow; some appeared first in ileum or blood. There was an association between peak levels of circulating GvH clones and early post-transplant HvG declines.

Using immunoSEQ multiplex PCR, the repertoire was profiled, and TCRdb retains in-frame clones only, with some absent. The repertoire holds tens of thousands of clones, with about two fifths as singletons. With roughly 200,000 irradiated, violet-dye-labeled stimulator cells, roughly 200,000 CFSE-labeled responder cells were plated. The rearrangement joins TRBV28 to TRBJ1-1, with D unresolved. Source: alloreactive CD8+ T cells from a mixed lymphocyte reaction culture, taken before transplantation. The sample's subset: CFSE-low proliferating T cells sorted from roughly 6-day pre-transplant mixed lymphocyte reaction (GvH or HvG direction). The TCR sequence derives from a human patient who was an organ donor for intestinal transplantation. The CDR3: CASSQRLLSENTEAFF. In DNA, the CDR3 is TGTGCCAGCAGCCAGAGACTCCTGTCCGAGAACACTGAAGCTTTCTTT.